The 23 T cell receptor beta chains in this list originate from one sample, sequenced in a study of response to subunit inactivated influenza vaccine. TCRdb re-called the RT-PCR reads with MiXCR, one entry per CDR3 protein. The sample holds fewer than 250,000 distinct CDR3 sequences, roughly 14% seen once. The starting material was CD8+ T cells sorted from PBMCs, obtained 4 to 6 days after vaccination. The receptors come from a man aged 45-65 years who received an inactivated influenza vaccine.

This clonotype was counted ten times or more. V usage is TRBV5-8 and J usage is TRBJ1-1, with TRBD1 matching over 12 bases. The germline gives CDR1 SGHTS, CDR2 YDEGEE. The CDR3 covers 13 residues. The V gene end was trimmed by 4 bases and the J gene end by 8 bases; junction bases not matched to a gene: 3. The CDR3 loop reads CASSAGQGAEAFF. The CDR3 coding sequence is TGTGCCAGCAGCGCGGGACAGGGGGCGGAAGCTTTCTTT. The variable domain in full, with the rest retrieved from reference TRBV5-8 and TRBJ1-1, is EAGVTQSPTHLIKTRGQQATLRCSPISGHTSVYWYQQALGLGLQFLLWYDEGEERNRGNFPPRFSGRQFPNYSSELNVNALELEDSALYLCASSAGQGAEAFFGQGTRLTVV.

This chain uses TRBV7-9 with TRBJ2-2; D gene ambiguous. Germline assignment: CDR1 SEHNR and CDR2 FQNEAQ (reference sequence). The V end lost 1 base, the J end lost 2 bases, and 11 bases lay between the germline ends. The CDR3 covers 16 residues. CDR3 DNA: TGTGCCAGCAGCTTAGTCGGTAGTTACAACACCGGGGAGCTGTTTTTT. Residues: CASSLVGSYNTGELFF.

The chain combines TRBV28 with TRBJ2-1; D is perhaps TRBD1 (6 bases). CDR3 size: 18 residues. The V gene's germline CDR1 is MDHEN and CDR2 SYDVKM. V gave up 3 bases and J gave up 0 bases, with 18 bases separating them. CDR3 in amino acids: CASSFLRAGVSSYNEQFF. The CDR3, as DNA: TGTGCCAGCAGTTTCCTACGCGCAGGGGTTAGCTCCTACAATGAGCAGTTCTTC.

This clonotype occurred a few times. The J gene is TRBJ1-1, the V gene TRBV20-1; D might be TRBD1 (5 bases). In germline, CDR1 is DFQATT, CDR2 SNEGSKA (reference sequence). V dropped 5 bases and J dropped 0 bases, with 10 bases sitting between them. The CDR3 extends over 13 amino acids. DNA of the CDR3: TGCAGTGCTGCGGGACGGTTGAACACTGAAGCTTTCTTT. Protein sequence: CSAAGRLNTEAFF.

This clonotype came up a few times. The genes are TRBV7-8 and TRBJ2-7; TRBD2 matches at 10 bases. This CDR3 is 14 amino acids long. Germline CDR1 and CDR2: SGHVS and FQNEAQ. The trim removed 8 bases at V and 2 bases at J, leaving 6 bases unmatched. CDR3 nucleotides: TGTGCCAGCGGAATAGCGGGAGGTCCCTACGAGCAGTACTTC. Residues: CASGIAGGPYEQYF.

There are many counts of this clonotype. The chain is built from TRBV29-1 and TRBJ2-1; D not resolved. This CDR3 comprises 11 residues. Germline CDR1 is SQVTM and CDR2 is ANQGSEA. Deletions cut 2 bases from V and 10 bases from J, with 9 bases between. The CDR3 DNA follows: TGCAGCGTTGAACTCCACGGGGAGCAGTTCTTC. It codes for CSVELHGEQFF.

This clonotype appeared a few times. This chain uses TRBV14 with TRBJ2-3; the D is unclear. V was trimmed by 0 bases and J by 3 bases, leaving 4 bases between them. The CDR3 totals 13 residues. Per germline, CDR1 SGHDN and CDR2 FVKESK. The CDR3 DNA sequence: TGTGCCAGCAGCCAAGAGAAGACAGATACGCAGTATTTT. This sequence encodes CASSQEKTDTQYF.

This clonotype was picked up a small number of times. The chain joins TRBV28 to TRBJ2-7, with no clear D. The CDR3 is 14 residues long. V was cut by 3 bases and J by 4 bases, with 13 bases left in between. CDR1 and CDR2 from the germline V gene are MDHEN and SYDVKM. The CDR3 DNA reads as TGTGCCAGCAGTTTCTTTGGCGACACATACGAGCAGTACTTC. Translation gives CASSFFGDTYEQYF. The whole variable domain, remainder taken from reference TRBV28 and TRBJ2-7, is DVKVTQSSRYLVKRTGEKVFLECVQDMDHENMFWYRQDPGLGLRLIYFSYDVKMKEKGDIPEGYSVSREKKERFSLILESASTNQTSMYLCASSFFGDTYEQYFGPGTRLTVT.

This clonotype has at least ten counts. The rearrangement links TRBV5-5 to TRBJ2-7; TRBD2 agrees at 10 bases. V shed 3 bases and J 0 bases; nucleotides not matched to a gene: 9. The CDR3 consists of 17 residues. Germline assignment: CDR1 SGHKS and CDR2 YYEKEE (reference sequence). The CDR3 protein is CASSSPVLAGVSYEQYF. DNA of the CDR3: TGTGCCAGCAGCTCCCCGGTCCTAGCGGGAGTCTCCTACGAGCAGTACTTC.

This clonotype was seen more than once but under ten times. The chain uses TRBV5-1 and TRBJ2-6, with a tentative D call TRBD2 (5 bases). Germline-derived CDR1 and CDR2 are SGHRS and YFSETQ. The CDR3 spans 14 residues. V dropped 4 bases and J dropped 3 bases, with 8 bases sitting between them. The CDR3 DNA reads as TGCGCCAGCAGCGAGGGTATTGGGGCCAACGTCCTGACTTTC. Translating it yields CASSEGIGANVLTF.

This clonotype was detected many times. The chain joins TRBV6-2 or TRBV6-3 to TRBJ2-1, with D perhaps matching TRBD2 (5 bases). The germline V gene encodes CDR1 MNHEY and CDR2 SVGEGT. CDR3 length: 14 residues. V was clipped by 0 bases and J by 4 bases, with 7 bases between them. The CDR3 bases are TGTGCCAGCAGTTACTCTGGGAGTTACAATGAGCAGTTCTTC. Protein product: CASSYSGSYNEQFF.

This clonotype occurred a few times. The chain combines TRBV12-3 or TRBV12-4 with TRBJ1-3; D call uncertain. V dropped 3 bases and J dropped 2 bases, with 8 bases sitting between them. The CDR3 is made up of 14 amino acids. Here the CDR3 reads CASSLAGAGNTIYF. The CDR3 coding sequence is TGTGCCAGCAGTTTGGCAGGTGCTGGAAACACCATATATTTT.

The chain joins TRBV7-9 to TRBJ1-1; D ambiguous. CDR1 and CDR2 from the germline V gene are SEHNR and FQNEAQ (reference sequence). V shed 5 bases and J shed 4 bases, with 11 bases lying between them. The CDR3 is made up of 13 amino acids. The CDR3 spells CASSPVSPTEAFF. The CDR3 bases are TGTGCCAGCAGCCCCGTCAGCCCCACTGAAGCTTTCTTT.

The gene calls are TRBV9 and TRBJ2-3; either TRBD1 or TRBD2 may fit D (5 bases each). Between the trimmed V and J ends, which lost 6 bases and 7 bases, there was a span of 21 bases. Germline V gene data show CDR1 as SGDLS and CDR2 as YYNGEE. This CDR3 spans 15 amino acids. The CDR3 loop reads CASTTRGELLNTQYF. The CDR3 DNA sequence: TGTGCCAGCACGACCCGAGGGGAACTTTTAAATACGCAGTATTTT.

This clonotype was picked up a small number of times. The chain uses TRBV2 and TRBJ2-2, with TRBD2 identical over 9 bases. V shed 4 bases and J 1 base; nucleotides not matched to a gene: 10. The CDR3 contains 18 residues. Germline V lookup: CDR1 SNHLY, CDR2 FYNNEI. The chain's CDR3 is CASSGVERGAWNTGELFF. The CDR3 coding sequence is TGTGCCAGCAGTGGGGTGGAGCGGGGGGCATGGAACACCGGGGAGCTGTTTTTT.

At least ten counts were recorded for this clonotype. This chain links TRBV29-1 with TRBJ2-7; D perhaps matches TRBD2 (5 bases). Per the germline V gene, CDR1 is SQVTM and CDR2 is ANQGSEA. The CDR3 spans 12 residues. Trimming removed 3 bases at V and 6 bases at J, with 12 bases between. This CDR3 is CSVESGRFEQYF. DNA of the CDR3: TGCAGCGTTGAGAGCGGCAGGTTCGAGCAGTACTTC.

This clonotype was seen a few times. The genes are TRBV5-1 and TRBJ2-1, with 14 bases aligning to TRBD2. Germline-derived CDR1 and CDR2 are SGHRS and YFSETQ. The ends lost 3 bases at V and 7 bases at J; junction bases unmatched: 6. This CDR3 has 16 amino acids. This CDR3 reads CASSSFGLAGGNEQFF. The CDR3 region has the DNA TGCGCCAGCAGCTCCTTTGGACTAGCGGGAGGTAATGAGCAGTTCTTC.

This clonotype was picked up a small number of times. The V and J genes are TRBV11-2 and TRBJ2-2, with D unresolved. The CDR3 totals 12 residues. Germline lookup yields CDR1 SGHAT and CDR2 FQNNGV. The ends were cut back, 1 base at V and 9 bases at J, with 6 bases in the middle. As DNA, the CDR3 is TGTGCCAGCAGCTTAGGGTCGAGGGAGCTGTTTTTT. This sequence encodes CASSLGSRELFF.

The V and J genes are TRBV6-5 and TRBJ2-2, with TRBD2 matching 9 bases. The CDR3 is 15 residues long. Germline V gene data show CDR1 as MNHEY and CDR2 as SVGAGI. J gave up 4 bases and V 2 bases, and 2 bases lay outside the gene matches. The DNA of the CDR3 is TGTGCCAGCAGTTACGGCGGGGGGGGCACCGGGGAGCTGTTTTTT. Translating gives CASSYGGGGTGELFF.

Note on this clonotype: A read error may explain this, as a much larger clone is one base away. This chain links TRBV12-3 or TRBV12-4 with TRBJ2-7; TRBD1 is a possible D gene (5 bases). The CDR3 covers 13 residues. DNA for the CDR3: TGTACCAGCAGTTTGTCCAGGGCCCACGAGCAGTACTTC. It yields the protein CTSSLSRAHEQYF.

This chain uses TRBV7-6 with TRBJ2-3; D is ambiguous. The germline gives CDR1 SGHVS, CDR2 FNYEAQ. There are 15 residues in the CDR3. V was trimmed by 1 base and J by 2 bases, leaving 10 bases between them. The CDR3 spells CASSLEGSLTDTQYF. For the CDR3, the DNA is TGTGCCAGCAGCTTAGAAGGGTCTCTCACAGATACGCAGTATTTT.

In DNA form, the CDR3 reads TGTGCCAGCAGTTTTTTAGGGAAAGATGAGCAGTTCTTC. It is translated as CASSFLGKDEQFF. The V call is TRBV27, the J call TRBJ2-1; D gene unclear. The germline V gene encodes CDR1 MNHEY and CDR2 SMNVEV (reference sequence). Trimming took 3 bases from V and 8 from J, leaving 11 bases between them. The CDR3 consists of 13 residues.

V is TRBV28 and J is TRBJ2-7; D unresolved. The CDR3 is made up of 15 amino acids. Germline lookup yields CDR1 MDHEN and CDR2 SYDVKM. With 3 bases removed from V and 2 bases from J, the gap between germline ends came to 14 bases. The CDR3 sequence is CASSFGGRNTYEQYF. Here the CDR3 DNA reads TGTGCCAGCAGTTTTGGCGGCAGAAACACCTACGAGCAGTACTTC.